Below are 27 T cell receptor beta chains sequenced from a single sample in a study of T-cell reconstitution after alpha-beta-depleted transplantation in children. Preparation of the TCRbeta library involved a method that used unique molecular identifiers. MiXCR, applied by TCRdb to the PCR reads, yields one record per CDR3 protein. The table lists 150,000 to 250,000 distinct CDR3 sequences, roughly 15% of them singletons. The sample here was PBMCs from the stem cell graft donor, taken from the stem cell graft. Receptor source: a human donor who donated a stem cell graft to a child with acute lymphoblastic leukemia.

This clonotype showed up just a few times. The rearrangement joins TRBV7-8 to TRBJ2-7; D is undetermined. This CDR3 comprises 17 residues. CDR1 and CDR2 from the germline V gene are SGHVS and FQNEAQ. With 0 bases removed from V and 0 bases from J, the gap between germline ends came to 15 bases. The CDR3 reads CASSLAITPVYSYEQYF. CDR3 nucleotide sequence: TGTGCCAGCAGCTTAGCGATTACACCTGTGTACTCCTACGAGCAGTACTTC. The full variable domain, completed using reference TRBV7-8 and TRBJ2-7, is GAGVSQSPRYKVAKRGQDVALRCDPISGHVSLFWYQQALGQGPEFLTYFQNEAQLDKSGLPSDRFFAERPEGSVSTLKIQRTQQEDSAVYLCASSLAITPVYSYEQYFGPGTRLTVT.

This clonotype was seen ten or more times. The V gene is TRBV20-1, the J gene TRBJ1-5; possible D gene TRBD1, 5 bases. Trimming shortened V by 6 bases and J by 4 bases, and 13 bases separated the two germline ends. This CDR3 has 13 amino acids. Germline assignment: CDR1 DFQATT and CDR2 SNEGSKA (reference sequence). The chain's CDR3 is CSARQAGNQPQHF. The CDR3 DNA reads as TGCAGTGCCCGGCAGGCAGGGAATCAGCCCCAGCATTTT.

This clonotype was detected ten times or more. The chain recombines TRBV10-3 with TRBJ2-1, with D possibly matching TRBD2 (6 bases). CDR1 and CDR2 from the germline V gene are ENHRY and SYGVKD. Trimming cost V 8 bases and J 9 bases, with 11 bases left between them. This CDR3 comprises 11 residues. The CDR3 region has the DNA TGTGCCATCGGGGAGGTGGGTGAGCAGTTCTTC. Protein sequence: CAIGEVGEQFF.

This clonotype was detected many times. The CDR3 region has the DNA TGTGCCAGCACCCCAGAAAGGAATGAGCAGTTCTTC. Translation gives CASTPERNEQFF. The chain has TRBV7-9 and TRBJ2-1; D unclear. The CDR3 contains 12 residues. Germline V CDR1 and CDR2: SEHNR, FQNEAQ (reference sequence). The V and J ends lost 7 bases and 7 bases respectively, with 11 bases between them. The full variable domain, with the rest looked up from reference TRBV7-9 and TRBJ2-1, is DTGVSQNPRHKITKRGQNVTFRCDPISEHNRLYWYRQTLGQGPEFLTYFQNEAQLEKSRLLSDRFSAERPKGSFSTLEIQRTEQGDSAMYLCASTPERNEQFFGPGTRLTVL.

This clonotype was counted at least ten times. CDR3 DNA: TGCAGCGTTTCGTCGGGAGGGGATTCTGGGTGGTACTTC. It encodes CSVSSGGDSGWYF. The chain links TRBV29-1 to TRBJ2-4; 8 nucleotides line up with TRBD2. V was pared by 5 bases and J by 15 bases, with 15 bases of the junction left unmatched. Germline CDR1 and CDR2: SQVTM and ANQGSEA. CDR3 length equals 13 residues.

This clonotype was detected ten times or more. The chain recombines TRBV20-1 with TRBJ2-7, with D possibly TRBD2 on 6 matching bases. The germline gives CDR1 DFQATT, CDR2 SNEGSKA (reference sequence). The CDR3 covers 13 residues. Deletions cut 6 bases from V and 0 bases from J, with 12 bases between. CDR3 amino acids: CSAGGKSSYEQYF. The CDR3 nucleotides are TGCAGTGCGGGCGGGAAGAGCTCCTACGAGCAGTACTTC.

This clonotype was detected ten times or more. Here the CDR3 reads CASNSPGREVGTGELFF. The CDR3 nucleotides read TGTGCCAGCAATAGTCCCGGGCGGGAGGTGGGCACCGGGGAGCTGTTTTTT. The chain joins TRBV12-3 or TRBV12-4 to TRBJ2-2, with 8 nucleotides matching TRBD2. Trimming at V came to 7 bases and at J to 4 bases, leaving 14 bases not matched to a gene. This CDR3 region has 17 residues.

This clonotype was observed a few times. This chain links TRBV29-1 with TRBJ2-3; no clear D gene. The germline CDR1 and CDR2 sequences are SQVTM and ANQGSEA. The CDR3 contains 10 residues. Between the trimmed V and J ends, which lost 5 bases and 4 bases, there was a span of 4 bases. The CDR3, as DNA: TGCAGCGTTTTAGCAGATACGCAGTATTTT. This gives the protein CSVLADTQYF.

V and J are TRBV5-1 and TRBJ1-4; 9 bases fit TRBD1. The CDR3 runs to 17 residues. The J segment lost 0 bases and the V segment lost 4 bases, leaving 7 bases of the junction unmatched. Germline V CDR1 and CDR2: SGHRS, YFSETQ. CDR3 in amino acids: CASSGGDRVATNEKLFF. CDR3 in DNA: TGCGCCAGCAGCGGAGGGGACAGGGTAGCAACTAATGAAAAACTGTTTTTT.

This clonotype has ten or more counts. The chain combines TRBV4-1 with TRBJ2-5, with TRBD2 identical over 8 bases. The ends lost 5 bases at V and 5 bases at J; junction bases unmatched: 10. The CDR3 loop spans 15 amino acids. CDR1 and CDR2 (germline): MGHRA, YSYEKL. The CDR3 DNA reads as TGCGCCAGCAGCTCCATAGCGGGATTGACGGAGACCCAGTACTTC. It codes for CASSSIAGLTETQYF.

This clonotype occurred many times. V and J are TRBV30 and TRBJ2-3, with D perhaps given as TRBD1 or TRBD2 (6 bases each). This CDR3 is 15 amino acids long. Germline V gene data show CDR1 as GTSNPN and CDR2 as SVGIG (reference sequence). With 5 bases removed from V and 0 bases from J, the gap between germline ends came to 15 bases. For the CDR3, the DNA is TGTGCCTGGTGGAGGAGGGGGGCGAGCACAGATACGCAGTATTTT. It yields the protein CAWWRRGASTDTQYF.

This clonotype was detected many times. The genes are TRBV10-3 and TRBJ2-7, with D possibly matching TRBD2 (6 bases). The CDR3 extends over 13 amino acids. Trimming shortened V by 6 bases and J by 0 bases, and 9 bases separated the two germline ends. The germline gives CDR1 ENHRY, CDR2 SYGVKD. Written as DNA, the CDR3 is TGTGCCATCAGCAGGGAGGTCTCCTACGAGCAGTACTTC. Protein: CAISREVSYEQYF.

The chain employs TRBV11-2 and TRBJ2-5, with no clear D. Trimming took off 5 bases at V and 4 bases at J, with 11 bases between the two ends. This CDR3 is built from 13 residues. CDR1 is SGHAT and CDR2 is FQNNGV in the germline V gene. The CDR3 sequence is CASSLRALETQYF. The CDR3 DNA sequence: TGTGCCAGCAGCCTCCGGGCCTTAGAGACCCAGTACTTC.

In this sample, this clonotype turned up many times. The CDR3 DNA reads TGCAGTGCTACCAGCGGGAGAGACTACGAGCAGTACTTC. Amino acid sequence: CSATSGRDYEQYF. The rearrangement joins TRBV20-1 to TRBJ2-7, with 8 bases lining up with TRBD2. The CDR3 covers 13 residues. Germline loops: CDR1 DFQATT, CDR2 SNEGSKA (reference sequence). V shed 4 bases and J 3 bases; nucleotides not matched to a gene: 5.

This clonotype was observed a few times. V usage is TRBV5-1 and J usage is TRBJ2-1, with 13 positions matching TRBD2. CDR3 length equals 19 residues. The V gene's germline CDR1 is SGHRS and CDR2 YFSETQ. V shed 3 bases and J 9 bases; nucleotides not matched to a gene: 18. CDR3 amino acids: CASSSTPGTSGDPSSEQFF. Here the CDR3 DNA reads TGCGCCAGCAGCTCAACTCCGGGGACTAGCGGGGACCCCTCTAGTGAGCAGTTCTTC.

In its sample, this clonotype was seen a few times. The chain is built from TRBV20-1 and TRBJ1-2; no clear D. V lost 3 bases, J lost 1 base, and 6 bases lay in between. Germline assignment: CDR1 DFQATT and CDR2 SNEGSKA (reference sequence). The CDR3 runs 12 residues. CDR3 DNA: TGCAGTGCTAGTCCGGATAACTATGGCTACACCTTC. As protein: CSASPDNYGYTF.

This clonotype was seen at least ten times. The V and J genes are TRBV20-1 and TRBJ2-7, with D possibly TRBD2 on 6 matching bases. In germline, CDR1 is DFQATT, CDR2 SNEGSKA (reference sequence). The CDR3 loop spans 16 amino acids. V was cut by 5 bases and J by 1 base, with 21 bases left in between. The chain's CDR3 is CSAEPPHSGGSYEQYF. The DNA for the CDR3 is TGCAGTGCTGAACCCCCCCACAGCGGAGGGTCCTACGAGCAGTACTTC.

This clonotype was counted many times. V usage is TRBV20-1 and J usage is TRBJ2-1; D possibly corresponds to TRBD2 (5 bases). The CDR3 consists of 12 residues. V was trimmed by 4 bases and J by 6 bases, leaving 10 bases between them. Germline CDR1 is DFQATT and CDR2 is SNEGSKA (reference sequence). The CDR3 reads CSATREGNEQFF. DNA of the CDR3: TGCAGTGCTACGCGAGAGGGCAATGAGCAGTTCTTC.

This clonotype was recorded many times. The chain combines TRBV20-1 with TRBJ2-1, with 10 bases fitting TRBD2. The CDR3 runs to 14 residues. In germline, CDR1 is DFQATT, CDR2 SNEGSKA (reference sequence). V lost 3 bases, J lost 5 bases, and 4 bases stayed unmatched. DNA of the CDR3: TGCAGTGCTAGCGGGACTAGCGCCAACAATGAGCAGTTCTTC. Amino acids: CSASGTSANNEQFF.

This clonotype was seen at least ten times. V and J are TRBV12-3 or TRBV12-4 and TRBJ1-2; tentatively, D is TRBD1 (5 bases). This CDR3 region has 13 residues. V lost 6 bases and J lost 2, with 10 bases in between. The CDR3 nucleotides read TGTGCCAGCAGGGGGACGTGGAACTATGGCTACACCTTC. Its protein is CASRGTWNYGYTF.

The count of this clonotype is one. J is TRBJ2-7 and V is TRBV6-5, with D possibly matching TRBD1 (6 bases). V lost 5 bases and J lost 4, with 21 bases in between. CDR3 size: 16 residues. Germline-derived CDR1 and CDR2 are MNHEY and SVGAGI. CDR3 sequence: CASSTYRAQPFYEQYF. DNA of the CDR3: TGTGCCAGCAGTACTTACAGGGCCCAGCCCTTTTACGAGCAGTACTTC.

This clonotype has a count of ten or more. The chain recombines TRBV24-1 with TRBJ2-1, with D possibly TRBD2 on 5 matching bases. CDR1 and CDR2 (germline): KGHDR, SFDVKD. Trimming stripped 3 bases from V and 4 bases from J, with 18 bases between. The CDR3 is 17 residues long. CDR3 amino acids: CATSDTRGGLEYNEQFF. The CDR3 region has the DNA TGTGCCACCAGTGATACGAGAGGCGGGCTCGAATACAATGAGCAGTTCTTC.

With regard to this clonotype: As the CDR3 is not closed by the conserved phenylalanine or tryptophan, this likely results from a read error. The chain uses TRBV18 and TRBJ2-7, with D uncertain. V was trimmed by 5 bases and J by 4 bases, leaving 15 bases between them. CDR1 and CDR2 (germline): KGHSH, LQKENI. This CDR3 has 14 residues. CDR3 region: CASSRVRETYEQYY. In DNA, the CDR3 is TGTGCCAGCTCAAGAGTACGCGAAACATACGAGCAGTACTAC.

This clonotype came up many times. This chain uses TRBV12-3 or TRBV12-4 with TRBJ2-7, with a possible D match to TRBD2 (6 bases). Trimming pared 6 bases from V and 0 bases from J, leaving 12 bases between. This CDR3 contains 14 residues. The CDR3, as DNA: TGTGCCAGCAGCAAACTAGCAAACTCCTACGAGCAGTACTTC. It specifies CASSKLANSYEQYF.

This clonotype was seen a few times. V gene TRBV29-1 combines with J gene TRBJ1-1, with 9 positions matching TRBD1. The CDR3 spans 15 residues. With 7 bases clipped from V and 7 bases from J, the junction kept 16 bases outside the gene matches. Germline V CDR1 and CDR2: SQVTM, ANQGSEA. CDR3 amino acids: CSASIGGTGSLEAFF. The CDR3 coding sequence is TGCAGCGCCAGTATTGGGGGGACAGGGTCCCTTGAAGCTTTCTTT. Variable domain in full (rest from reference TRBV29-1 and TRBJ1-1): SAVISQKPSRDICQRGTSLTIQCQVDSQVTMMFWYRQQPGQSLTLIATANQGSEATYESGFVIDKFPISRPNLTFSTLTVSNMSPEDSSIYLCSASIGGTGSLEAFFGQGTRLTVV.

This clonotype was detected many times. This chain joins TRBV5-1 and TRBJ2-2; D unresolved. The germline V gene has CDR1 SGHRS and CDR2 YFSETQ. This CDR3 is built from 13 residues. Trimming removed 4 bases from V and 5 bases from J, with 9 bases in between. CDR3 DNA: TGCGCCAGCAGCGAGGCAGGAACCGGGGAGCTGTTTTTT. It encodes CASSEAGTGELFF.

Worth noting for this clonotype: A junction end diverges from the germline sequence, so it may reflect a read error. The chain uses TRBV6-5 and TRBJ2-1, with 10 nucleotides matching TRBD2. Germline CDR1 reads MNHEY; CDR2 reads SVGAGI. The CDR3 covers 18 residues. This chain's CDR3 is CASTYSVIAGGGSGEQFF. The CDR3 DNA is TGTGCCAGCACTTACTCGGTAATAGCGGGAGGAGGAAGCGGTGAGCAGTTCTTC.